This T cell receptor (beta chain) was documented in a study of T-cell memory formation after mild COVID-19. Study summary: In these data, TCR clusters were largely donor specific.

The CDR3 contains 16 residues. The ends lost 0 bases at V and 5 bases at J; junction bases unmatched: 3. The germline V gene encodes CDR1 MNHNS and CDR2 SASEGT. Study-wide points: Clones shrinking between day 15 and 85 showed a balanced CD4/CD8 split, and those that grew later tilted toward CD4+.

This clonotype showed up many times. Its antigen is unknown. The authors produced TCR alpha and TCR beta cDNA libraries with sample barcodes and UMIs by 5'RACE using constant-segment primers. TCRdb independently ran MiXCR on the 5' RACE reads; one entry per CDR3 protein. The sample records some 14,000 distinct CDR3 sequences, about 16% being singletons. The source is a man younger than 35 who had mild COVID-19 (a few samples of this study predate the infection). Cell type and time point are not known. The chain recombines TRBV6-1 with TRBJ2-2, with 10 bases lining up with TRBD2. The sample comprised PBMCs or a T cell subset sorted from them (not recorded which). The CDR3 DNA is TGTGCCAGCAGTGAAGCCAGCGGGGGGGCAACCGGGGAGCTGTTTTTT. It translates to CASSEASGGATGELFF.